Shown below are 25 T cell receptor beta chains from a single sample sequenced in a study of OX40 agonist ivuxolimab in advanced cancers. Generated by immunoSEQ multiplex PCR, the TCRdb table keeps only in-frame clones and is missing some. The repertoire holds around 60,000 clones, 84% seen once, with roughly 2% in the top ten. This specimen consisted of CD4+ or CD8+ T cells sorted from blood, obtained in a trial of the OX40 agonist ivuxolimab. Receptors were obtained from an adult with an advanced solid tumor such as melanoma, head and neck, liver or kidney cancer.

CDR3: CASSPGTKKKTQYF. The CDR3 DNA follows: TGTGCCAGCAGCCCCGGGACTAAAAAGAAGACCCAGTACTTC. V and J are TRBV6-6 and TRBJ2-5; 7 bases fit TRBD2. J lost 6 bases, V lost 6 bases, and 10 bases had no gene match. Germline CDR1 reads MNHNY; CDR2 reads SVGAGI (reference sequence). This CDR3 has 14 residues.

The V and J genes are TRBV5-4 and TRBJ2-1, with D perhaps TRBD1 (6 bases). This CDR3 has 13 amino acids. Germline CDR1 reads SGHNT; CDR2 reads YYREEE (reference sequence). Trimming removed 4 bases at V and 10 bases at J, with 15 bases between. The CDR3 DNA sequence: TGTGCCAGCAGCAGGGCCCGGGACACCGAGCAGTTCTTC. It is translated as CASSRARDTEQFF.

This chain uses TRBV21-1 with TRBJ2-7. TRBV21-1 is deemed a pseudogene. This CDR3 region has 17 residues. The CDR3 is CASSESGTPQLYYEQYF. The CDR3 region has the DNA TGTGCCAGCAGCGAATCCGGGACCCCACAGCTCTACTACGAGCAGTACTTC.

The chain joins TRBV4-1 to TRBJ2-3; 11 nucleotides match TRBD2. This CDR3 spans 18 amino acids. The ends lost 4 bases at V and 2 bases at J; junction bases unmatched: 11. Germline V gives CDR1 MGHRA, CDR2 YSYEKL. The CDR3 DNA reads TGCGCCAGCAGCCCAGCCGTTGGGACTAGCGGCCTCACAGATACGCAGTATTTT. Translated, it gives CASSPAVGTSGLTDTQYF.

This sequence joins TRBV4-1 and TRBJ2-2; 9 nucleotides line up with TRBD1. V was pared by 7 bases and J by 5 bases, with 11 bases of the junction left unmatched. The CDR3 extends over 16 amino acids. CDR1 is MGHRA and CDR2 is YSYEKL in the germline V gene. The CDR3 region has the DNA TGCGCCAGCACATCTAACAGGGGGCGCAGGACCGGGGAGCTGTTTTTT. Its protein is CASTSNRGRRTGELFF.

The chain recombines TRBV19 with TRBJ2-3, with TRBD2 as a possible D gene (6 bases). The CDR3 extends over 14 amino acids. V lost 8 bases to trimming and J lost 4 bases, with 16 bases between them. Germline V gives CDR1 LNHDA, CDR2 SQIVND (reference sequence). The CDR3 sequence: CASRDSPGADTQYF. CDR3 in DNA: TGTGCCAGTCGAGACAGCCCGGGGGCAGATACGCAGTATTTT.

Here the CDR3 reads CASSQDDGSSYEQYF. The CDR3 region has the DNA TGCGCCAGCAGCCAAGATGACGGATCCTCCTACGAGCAGTACTTC. The chain recombines TRBV4-1 with TRBJ2-7; D gene unclear. Germline V CDR1 and CDR2: MGHRA, YSYEKL. Trimming removed 0 bases from V and 0 bases from J, with 9 bases in between. The CDR3 runs 15 residues.

The genes are TRBV6-5 and TRBJ2-7; D gene unclear. This CDR3 comprises 13 residues. V was cut by 2 bases and J by 6 bases, with 11 bases left in between. Per germline, CDR1 MNHEY and CDR2 SVGAGI. The CDR3 protein is CASSYLRRSEQYF. The CDR3 DNA sequence: TGTGCCAGCAGTTACCTTCGACGTAGCGAGCAGTACTTC.

This clone has only a few counts. This rearrangement joins TRBV11-3 to TRBJ2-1, with 9 bases aligning to TRBD1. CDR1 SGHNT and CDR2 YENEEA come from the germline V gene. Trimming took 5 bases from V and 8 from J; bases not matched to a gene: 7. This CDR3 is 14 amino acids long. Here the CDR3 reads CASSPRDRAHEQFF. CDR3 bases: TGTGCCAGCAGCCCCCGGGACAGGGCTCATGAGCAGTTCTTC.

This clone has only a few counts. Here the CDR3 omits its conserved ending phenylalanine or tryptophan, so a read error is the likely source. The DNA is left out, because the CDR3 cannot be placed on it with certainty; the CDR3 is given as TCRdb lists it. The chain recombines TRBV20-1 with TRBJ1-1; the table's D gene call, TRBD1, was not cross checked with the DNA. The CDR3 contains 9 residues when both ends are counted. Germline V gene data show CDR1 as DFQATT and CDR2 as SNEGSKA (reference sequence). The CDR3 is CSARLQGVL.

The chain carries TRBV15 and TRBJ2-7, with 7 bases identical to TRBD1. This CDR3 spans 15 amino acids. Germline CDR1 is LNHNV and CDR2 is YYDKDF (reference sequence). V trimming: 4 bases; J trimming: 3 bases; junction bases outside the gene matches: 9. The CDR3 protein is CATSTTGTALYEQYF. CDR3 DNA sequence: TGTGCCACCAGCACCACCGGGACAGCCCTCTACGAGCAGTACTTC.

This clone has just a few counts. The chain couples TRBV4-2 to TRBJ2-7, with D possibly matching TRBD2 (7 bases). The CDR3 has 16 amino acids. Germline assignment: CDR1 LGHNA and CDR2 YNFKEQ. The V and J ends lost 0 bases and 0 bases respectively, with 12 bases between them. CDR3 sequence reads: CASSQDQAGASYEQYF. The CDR3 DNA reads TGTGCCAGCAGCCAAGACCAGGCGGGGGCCTCCTACGAGCAGTACTTC.

The chain has TRBV20-1 and TRBJ1-2; 8 bases are a match to TRBD1. Germline V lookup: CDR1 DFQATT, CDR2 SNEGSKA (reference sequence). CDR3 size: 11 residues. The trim removed 5 bases at V and 8 bases at J, leaving 4 bases unmatched. The CDR3 is CSAEQGDGYTF. CDR3 in DNA: TGCAGTGCTGAACAGGGGGACGGCTACACCTTC.

The rearrangement joins TRBV4-3 to TRBJ1-1; D call uncertain. The CDR3 is 14 residues long. Deletions cut 1 base from V and 4 bases from J, with 10 bases between. Germline values: CDR1 LGHNA, CDR2 YSLEER. CDR3 amino acids: CASSQGVGSTEAFF. CDR3 nucleotide sequence: TGCGCCAGCAGCCAAGGAGTTGGGAGCACTGAAGCTTTCTTT.

This clone was found once. The chain combines TRBV28 with TRBJ2-3; 8 nucleotides align to TRBD2. V lost 5 bases and J lost 9; bases outside the gene matches: 7. From germline, CDR1 is MDHEN and CDR2 SYDVKM. CDR3 size: 13 residues. CDR3 DNA sequence: TGTGCCAGCAGTATACTAGCGGAAGGAACGCAGTATTTT. It is translated as CASSILAEGTQYF. The full variable domain, rest sourced from reference TRBV28 and TRBJ2-3, is DVKVTQSSRYLVKRTGEKVFLECVQDMDHENMFWYRQDPGLGLRLIYFSYDVKMKEKGDIPEGYSVSREKKERFSLILESASTNQTSMYLCASSILAEGTQYFGPGTRLTVL.

This chain uses TRBV4-1 with TRBJ2-7; D call uncertain. CDR1 and CDR2 from the germline V gene are MGHRA and YSYEKL. V gave up 3 bases and J gave up 5 bases, with 17 bases separating them. CDR3 size: 15 residues. CDR3 sequence reads: CASSQEVAQGNEQYF. The CDR3 coding sequence is TGCGCCAGCAGCCAGGAAGTGGCCCAAGGCAACGAGCAGTACTTC.

V usage is TRBV9 and J usage is TRBJ2-2; D ambiguous. CDR3 size: 12 residues. With 5 bases removed from V and 1 base from J, the gap between germline ends came to 3 bases. Germline V gene data show CDR1 as SGDLS and CDR2 as YYNGEE. The chain's CDR3 is CASRRNTGELFF. The DNA of the CDR3 is TGTGCCAGCAGGAGGAACACCGGGGAGCTGTTTTTT.

V gene TRBV2 combines with J gene TRBJ2-2; 9 bases are shared with TRBD2. The V and J ends lost 7 bases and 3 bases, in that order; junction bases with no gene match: 21. Germline CDR1 is SNHLY and CDR2 is FYNNEI. This CDR3 is built from 20 residues. The CDR3 coding sequence is TGTGCCAGCAATCTTTCCGGGACTAGCTTCTACTGGGGGCACACCGGGGAGCTGTTTTTT. Its translation: CASNLSGTSFYWGHTGELFF.

The V and J genes are TRBV5-1 and TRBJ2-5; D possibly corresponds to TRBD1 (6 bases). Trimming took 0 bases from V and 4 from J, leaving 7 bases between them. The V gene's germline CDR1 is SGHRS and CDR2 YFSETQ. The CDR3 loop spans 13 amino acids. The CDR3 sequence: CASSLEGGETQYF. The CDR3 nucleotides read TGCGCCAGCAGCTTGGAAGGGGGAGAGACCCAGTACTTC.

Note on this clone: Sequence at one end of the junction differs from germline and may be a read error. The chain couples TRBV6-5 to TRBJ1-1, with a weak D call TRBD1 (6 bases). The CDR3 runs to 14 residues. Germline V gene sequence: CDR1 MNHEY, CDR2 SVGAGI. This CDR3 reads CASTYPGANDVSFF. As DNA, the CDR3 is TGTGCCAGCACTTACCCGGGGGCTAATGACGTGTCTTTCTTT.

The chain carries TRBV6-1 and TRBJ1-1; no firm D call. V was pared by 7 bases and J by 4 bases, with 13 bases between. Germline CDR1 and CDR2: MNHNS and SASEGT. This CDR3 is built from 13 residues. DNA for the CDR3: TGTGCCAGCAAGGAAACAGACGGCACTGAAGCTTTCTTT. Translating gives CASKETDGTEAFF.

The chain employs TRBV19 and TRBJ1-5; 9 bases fit TRBD1. The ends lost 6 bases at V and 6 bases at J; junction bases unmatched: 12. The CDR3 has 16 amino acids. Germline CDR1 and CDR2: LNHDA and SQIVND (reference sequence). CDR3: CASSDQGQGVVQPQHF. Written as DNA, the CDR3 is TGTGCCAGTAGCGACCAGGGACAGGGTGTCGTTCAGCCCCAGCATTTT.

The chain uses TRBV29-1 and TRBJ1-1; D uncertain. From germline, CDR1 is SQVTM and CDR2 ANQGSEA. V was cut by 4 bases and J by 4 bases, with 10 bases left in between. The CDR3 is 12 amino acids. CDR3 nucleotide sequence: TGCAGCGTTGGTCCCGAGGGCACTGAAGCTTTCTTT. Its translation: CSVGPEGTEAFF.

This clone was seen a few times. The chain carries TRBV5-6 and TRBJ1-1, with D unclear. CDR1 and CDR2 (germline): SGHDT, YYEEEE. The CDR3 loop spans 14 amino acids. Between the trimmed V and J ends, which lost 0 bases and 10 bases, there was a span of 16 bases. The CDR3 is CASSLAQQPWGAFF. As DNA, the CDR3 is TGTGCCAGCAGCTTGGCCCAGCAGCCCTGGGGAGCTTTCTTT. The full variable domain, rest sourced from reference TRBV5-6 and TRBJ1-1, is DAGVTQSPTHLIKTRGQQVTLRCSPKSGHDTVSWYQQALGQGPQFIFQYYEEEERQRGNFPDRFSGHQFPNYSSELNVNALLLGDSALYLCASSLAQQPWGAFFGQGTRLTVV.

The gene calls are TRBV5-1 and TRBJ2-1; no firm D call. The CDR3 spans 11 residues. Germline V gives CDR1 SGHRS, CDR2 YFSETQ. V was trimmed by 0 bases and J by 8 bases, leaving 3 bases between them. The CDR3 sequence is CASSLGYEQFF. The CDR3 DNA follows: TGCGCCAGCAGCTTGGGCTATGAGCAGTTCTTC. Using reference TRBV5-1 and TRBJ2-1 for the parts outside the CDR3, the full variable domain is KAGVTQTPRYLIKTRGQQVTLSCSPISGHRSVSWYQQTPGQGLQFLFEYFSETQRNKGNFPGRFSGRQFSNSRSEMNVSTLELGDSALYLCASSLGYEQFFGPGTRLTVL.